The 9 T cell receptor beta chains listed next were all sequenced from one sample in a study of technical replicates of blood from a handful of donors. Libraries were prepared by immunoSEQ multiplex PCR; TCRdb keeps only in-frame clonotypes and omits some of them. The sample lists around 50,000 clones, 95% to 97% seen once, with 0.3% to 0.4% in the top ten. The sample consisted of T cells isolated from PBMCs. The receptors derive from a human donor in good health.

The chain links TRBV4-1 to TRBJ2-3; TRBD1 aligns across 8 bases. Trimming cost V 1 base and J 2 bases; bases outside gene matches: 14. The CDR3 extends over 19 amino acids. Germline CDR1 is MGHRA and CDR2 is YSYEKL. This CDR3 is CASSQGPQNTGGNTDTQYF. DNA for the CDR3: TGCGCCAGCAGCCAAGGGCCCCAAAATACAGGGGGTAACACAGATACGCAGTATTTT.

V is TRBV19 and J is TRBJ1-3; 9 bases are shared with TRBD1. Germline loops: CDR1 LNHDA, CDR2 SQIVND (reference sequence). This CDR3 contains 13 residues. With V trimmed by 6 bases and J by 7 bases, 4 bases remained unmatched. Written as DNA, the CDR3 is TGTGCCAGTAGCCGACAGGGGGAGAACACCATATATTTT. It codes for CASSRQGENTIYF.

This chain joins TRBV4-3 and TRBJ2-1, with 9 bases aligning to TRBD2. The CDR3 runs to 16 residues. The junction had 10 bases not matched to a gene; V was cut back by 4 bases and J by 6 bases. Germline V gene data show CDR1 as LGHNA and CDR2 as YSLEER. The DNA of the CDR3 is TGCGCCAGCAGCCCCCTGGCTGCGGGAGGGCCCAATGAGCAGTTCTTC. Its translation: CASSPLAAGGPNEQFF.

The V gene is TRBV19, the J gene TRBJ1-1; D not resolved. The V end lost 6 bases, the J end lost 7 bases, and 9 bases lay between the germline ends. Germline V gene sequence: CDR1 LNHDA, CDR2 SQIVND (reference sequence). The CDR3 is made up of 11 amino acids. The CDR3 reads CASRKRIEAFF. The CDR3 DNA follows: TGTGCCAGTAGAAAGAGGATTGAAGCTTTCTTT. Full variable domain (rest looked up from reference TRBV19 and TRBJ1-1): DGGITQSPKYLFRKEGQNVTLSCEQNLNHDAMYWYRQDPGQGLRLIYYSQIVNDFQKGDIAEGYSVSREKKESFPLTVTSAQKNPTAFYLCASRKRIEAFFGQGTRLTVV.

This clone was seen a handful of times. This chain joins TRBV9 and TRBJ2-3, with 8 bases aligning to TRBD2. V shed 4 bases and J 2 bases; nucleotides not matched to a gene: 9. This CDR3 region has 16 residues. Germline loops: CDR1 SGDLS, CDR2 YYNGEE. The CDR3 DNA is TGTGCCAGCAGCACCCAGACGGGAGGGACCACAGATACGCAGTATTTT. Translating gives CASSTQTGGTTDTQYF.

V and J are TRBV7-9 and TRBJ1-5, with a tentative D call TRBD1 (6 bases). V was clipped by 5 bases and J by 4 bases, with 15 bases between them. Germline-derived CDR1 and CDR2 are SEHNR and FQNEAQ (reference sequence). This CDR3 has 15 amino acids. The DNA for the CDR3 is TGTGCCAGCAGCCTAGGGACATCCTCAAATCAGCCCCAGCATTTT. Its protein product is CASSLGTSSNQPQHF.

Only one count was recorded for this clone. The rearrangement links TRBV19 to TRBJ1-5; 8 bases line up with TRBD1. Germline V lookup: CDR1 LNHDA, CDR2 SQIVND (reference sequence). This CDR3 region has 15 residues. Unmatched junction bases numbered 7, after V lost 9 bases and J lost 0 bases. DNA of the CDR3: TGTGCCAGCCTACCAGGACAGGGTAGCAATCAGCCCCAGCATTTT. This sequence encodes CASLPGQGSNQPQHF.

This clone is a singleton in its sample. The rearrangement uses TRBV29-1 and TRBJ2-1; 10 bases are shared with TRBD2. CDR1 and CDR2 from the germline V gene are SQVTM and ANQGSEA. V was pared by 7 bases and J by 7 bases, with 10 bases of the junction left unmatched. CDR3 length equals 14 residues. DNA of the CDR3: TGCAGCGCCCAACCTAGCGGGAGATGGAATGAGCAGTTCTTC. Its protein product is CSAQPSGRWNEQFF.

The chain uses TRBV4-1 and TRBJ1-2; D is uncertain. V gave up 0 bases and J gave up 4 bases, with 3 bases separating them. The CDR3 totals 12 residues. CDR1 MGHRA and CDR2 YSYEKL come from the germline V gene. The chain's CDR3 is CASSQDVYGYTF. The CDR3 nucleotides read TGCGCCAGCAGCCAAGACGTCTATGGCTACACCTTC.